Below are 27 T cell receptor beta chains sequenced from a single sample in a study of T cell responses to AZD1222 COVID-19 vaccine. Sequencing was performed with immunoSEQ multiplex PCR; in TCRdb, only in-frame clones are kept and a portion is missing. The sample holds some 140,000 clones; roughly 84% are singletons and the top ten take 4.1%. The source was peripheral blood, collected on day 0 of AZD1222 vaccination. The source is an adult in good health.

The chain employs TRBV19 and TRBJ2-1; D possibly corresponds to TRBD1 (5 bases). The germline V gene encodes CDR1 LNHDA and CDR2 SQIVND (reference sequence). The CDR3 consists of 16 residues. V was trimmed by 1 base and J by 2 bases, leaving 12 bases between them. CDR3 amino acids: CASSIAGRVTYNEQFF. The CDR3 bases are TGTGCCAGTAGTATAGCTGGCAGGGTCACCTACAATGAGCAGTTCTTC. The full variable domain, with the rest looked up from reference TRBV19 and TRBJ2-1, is DGGITQSPKYLFRKEGQNVTLSCEQNLNHDAMYWYRQDPGQGLRLIYYSQIVNDFQKGDIAEGYSVSREKKESFPLTVTSAQKNPTAFYLCASSIAGRVTYNEQFFGPGTRLTVL.

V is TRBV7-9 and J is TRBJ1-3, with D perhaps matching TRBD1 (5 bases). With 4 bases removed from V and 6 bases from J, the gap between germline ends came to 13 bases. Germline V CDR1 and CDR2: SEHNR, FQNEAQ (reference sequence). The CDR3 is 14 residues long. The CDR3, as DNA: TGTGCCAGCAGCTCGGACACGATTGAAAACACCATATATTTT. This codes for CASSSDTIENTIYF.

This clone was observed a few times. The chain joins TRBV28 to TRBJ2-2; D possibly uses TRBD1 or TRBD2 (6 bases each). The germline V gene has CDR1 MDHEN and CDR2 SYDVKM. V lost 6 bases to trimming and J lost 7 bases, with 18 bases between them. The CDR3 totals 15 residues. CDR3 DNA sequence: TGTGCCAGCAGCTCGGGGGCAGGGAAGCGCGGGGAGCTGTTTTTT. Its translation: CASSSGAGKRGELFF.

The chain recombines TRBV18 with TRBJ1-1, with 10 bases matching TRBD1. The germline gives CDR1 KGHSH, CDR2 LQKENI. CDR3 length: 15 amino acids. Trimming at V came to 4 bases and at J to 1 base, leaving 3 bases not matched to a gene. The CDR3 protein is CASSRGQGENTEAFF. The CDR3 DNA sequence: TGTGCCAGCTCACGTGGACAGGGGGAGAACACTGAAGCTTTCTTT.

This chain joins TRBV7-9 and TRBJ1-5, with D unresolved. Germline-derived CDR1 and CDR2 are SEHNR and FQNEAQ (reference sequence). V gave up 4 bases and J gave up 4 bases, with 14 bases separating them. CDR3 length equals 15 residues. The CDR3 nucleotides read TGTGCCAGCAGCTACGGTGGCGGGCCGAATCAGCCCCAGCATTTT. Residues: CASSYGGGPNQPQHF.

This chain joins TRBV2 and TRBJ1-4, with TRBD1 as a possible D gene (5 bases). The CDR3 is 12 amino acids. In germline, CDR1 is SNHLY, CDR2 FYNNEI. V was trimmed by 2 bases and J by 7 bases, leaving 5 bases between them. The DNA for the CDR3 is TGTGCCAGCAGTGAAAGGGGTGAAAAACTGTTTTTT. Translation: CASSERGEKLFF.

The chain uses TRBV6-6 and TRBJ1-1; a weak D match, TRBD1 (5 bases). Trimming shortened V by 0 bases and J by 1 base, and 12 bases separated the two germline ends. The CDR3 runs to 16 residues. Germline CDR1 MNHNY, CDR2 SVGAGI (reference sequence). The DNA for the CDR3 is TGTGCCAGCAGTTACTCGGGGCCGCAGTCGAACACTGAAGCTTTCTTT. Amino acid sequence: CASSYSGPQSNTEAFF.

The CDR3 sequence: CATSTTGQGVSQPQHF. For the CDR3, the DNA is TGTGCCACCAGCACTACGGGACAGGGTGTCAGTCAGCCCCAGCATTTT. This chain links TRBV15 with TRBJ1-5; 9 bases fit TRBD1. The CDR3 length is 16 residues. The germline CDR1 and CDR2 sequences are LNHNV and YYDKDF (reference sequence). Trimming removed 4 bases from V and 6 bases from J; junction bases left unmatched: 10.

The DNA of the CDR3 is TGTGCCAGCAGCTTGGCGACTTCCAATCAGCCCCAGCATTTT. Translation: CASSLATSNQPQHF. The chain joins TRBV5-5 to TRBJ1-5; D remains unclear. This CDR3 contains 14 residues. V lost 0 bases to trimming and J lost 3 bases, with 7 bases between them. In germline, CDR1 is SGHKS, CDR2 YYEKEE (reference sequence).

CDR3 DNA: TGTGCCAGCAGTGAAAGAGGGGATGGCTACACCTTC. Encoded protein: CASSERGDGYTF. The chain is built from TRBV2 and TRBJ1-2; weak D call: TRBD1 (5 bases). Trimming stripped 2 bases from V and 6 bases from J, with 7 bases between. The germline V gene encodes CDR1 SNHLY and CDR2 FYNNEI. The CDR3 is 12 amino acids.

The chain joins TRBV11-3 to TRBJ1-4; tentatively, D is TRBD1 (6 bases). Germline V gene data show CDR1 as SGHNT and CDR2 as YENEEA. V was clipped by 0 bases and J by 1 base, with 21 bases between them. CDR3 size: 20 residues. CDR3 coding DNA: TGTGCCAGCAGCTTAGAGGGGGCGTTTACGAAGGGAATAACTAATGAAAAACTGTTTTTT. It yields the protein CASSLEGAFTKGITNEKLFF.

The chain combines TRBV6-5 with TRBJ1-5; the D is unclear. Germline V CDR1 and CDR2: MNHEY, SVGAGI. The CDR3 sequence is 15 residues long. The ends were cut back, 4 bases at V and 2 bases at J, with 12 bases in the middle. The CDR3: CASSSQERGNQPQHF. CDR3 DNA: TGTGCCAGCAGTTCCCAGGAAAGGGGCAATCAGCCCCAGCATTTT.

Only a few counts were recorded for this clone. The chain's CDR3 is CASSPGTEGSEQYF. In nucleotides, the CDR3 is TGTGCCAGCAGTCCCGGGACAGAGGGAAGCGAGCAGTACTTC. The V and J genes are TRBV6-6 and TRBJ2-7; TRBD1 aligns across 7 bases. The CDR3 runs 14 residues. CDR1 and CDR2 (germline): MNHNY, SVGAGI (reference sequence). Germline trimming cut 5 bases from V and 6 bases from J; bases unmatched to any gene: 10.

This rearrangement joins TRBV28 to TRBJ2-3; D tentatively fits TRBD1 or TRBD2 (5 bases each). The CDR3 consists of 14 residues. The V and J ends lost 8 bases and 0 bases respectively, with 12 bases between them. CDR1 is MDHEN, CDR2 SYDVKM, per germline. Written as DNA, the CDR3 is TGTGCCAGCCGAAGGGACCCCAGCACAGATACGCAGTATTTT. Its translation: CASRRDPSTDTQYF.

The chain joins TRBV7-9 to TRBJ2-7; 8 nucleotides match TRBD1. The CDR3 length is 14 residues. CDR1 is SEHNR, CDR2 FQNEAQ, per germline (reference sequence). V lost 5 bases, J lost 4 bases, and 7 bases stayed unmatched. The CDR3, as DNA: TGTGCCAGCAGCGCGCCGGGACAGGAATACGAGCAGTACTTC. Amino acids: CASSAPGQEYEQYF.

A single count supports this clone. CDR3 protein: CASSLAGRPTDTQYF. The DNA for the CDR3 is TGCGCCAGCAGCTTGGCTGGGCGACCCACAGATACGCAGTATTTT. The genes are TRBV5-1 and TRBJ2-3, with D unresolved. Germline CDR1 is SGHRS and CDR2 is YFSETQ. Trimming took off 0 bases at V and 2 bases at J, with 10 bases between the two ends. The CDR3 totals 15 residues.

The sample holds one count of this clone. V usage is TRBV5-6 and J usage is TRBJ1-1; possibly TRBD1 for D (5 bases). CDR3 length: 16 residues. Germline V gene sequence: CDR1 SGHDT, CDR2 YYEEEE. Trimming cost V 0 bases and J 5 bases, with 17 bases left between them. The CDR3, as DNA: TGTGCCAGCAGCTTGGCAGGTACAGGCCTAGGGACTGAAGCTTTCTTT. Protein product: CASSLAGTGLGTEAFF.

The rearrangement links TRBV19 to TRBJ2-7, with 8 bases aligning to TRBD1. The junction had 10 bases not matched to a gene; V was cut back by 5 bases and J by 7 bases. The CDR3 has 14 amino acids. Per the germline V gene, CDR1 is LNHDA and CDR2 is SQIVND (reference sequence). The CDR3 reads CASSARQGSREQYF. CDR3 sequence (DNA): TGTGCCAGTAGTGCCAGACAGGGGTCTCGGGAGCAGTACTTC.

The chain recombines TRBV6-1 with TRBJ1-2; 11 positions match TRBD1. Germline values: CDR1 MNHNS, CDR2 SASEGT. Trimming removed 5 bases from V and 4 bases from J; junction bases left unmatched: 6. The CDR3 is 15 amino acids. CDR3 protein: CASSPRTGGGYGYTF. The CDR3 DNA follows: TGTGCCAGCAGTCCTAGGACAGGGGGCGGCTATGGCTACACCTTC.

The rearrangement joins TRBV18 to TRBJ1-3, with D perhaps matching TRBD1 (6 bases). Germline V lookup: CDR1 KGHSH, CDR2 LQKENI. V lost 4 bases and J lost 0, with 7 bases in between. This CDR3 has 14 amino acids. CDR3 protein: CASSLQGSGNTIYF. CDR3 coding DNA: TGTGCCAGCTCACTACAGGGCTCTGGAAACACCATATATTTT.

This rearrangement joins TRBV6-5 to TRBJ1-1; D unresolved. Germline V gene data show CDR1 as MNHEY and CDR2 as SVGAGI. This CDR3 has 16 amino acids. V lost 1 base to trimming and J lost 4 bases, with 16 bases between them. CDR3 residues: CASSYFLSRDGTEAFF. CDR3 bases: TGTGCCAGCAGTTACTTCCTATCCCGAGACGGCACTGAAGCTTTCTTT.

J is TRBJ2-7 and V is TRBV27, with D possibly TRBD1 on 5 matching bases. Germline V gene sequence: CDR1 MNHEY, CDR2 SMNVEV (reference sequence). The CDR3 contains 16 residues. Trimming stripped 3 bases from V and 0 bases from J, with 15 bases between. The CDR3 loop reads CASSFKGQGVSYEQYF. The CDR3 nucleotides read TGTGCCAGCAGTTTTAAGGGGCAAGGAGTCTCCTACGAGCAGTACTTC.

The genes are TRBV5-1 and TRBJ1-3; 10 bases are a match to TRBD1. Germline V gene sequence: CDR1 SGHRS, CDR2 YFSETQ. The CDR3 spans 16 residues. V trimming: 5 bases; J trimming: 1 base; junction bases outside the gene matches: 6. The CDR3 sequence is CASRGQGPRSGNTIYF. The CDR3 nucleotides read TGCGCCAGCAGGGGACAGGGGCCGCGGTCTGGAAACACCATATATTTT.

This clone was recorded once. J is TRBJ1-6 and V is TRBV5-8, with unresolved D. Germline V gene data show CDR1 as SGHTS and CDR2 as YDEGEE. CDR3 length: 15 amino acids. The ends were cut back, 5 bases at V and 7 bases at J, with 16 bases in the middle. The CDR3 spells CASRLTGAGNSPLHF. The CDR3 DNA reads TGTGCCAGCAGGCTGACCGGCGCTGGGAATTCACCCCTCCACTTT. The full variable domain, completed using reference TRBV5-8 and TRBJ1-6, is EAGVTQSPTHLIKTRGQQATLRCSPISGHTSVYWYQQALGLGLQFLLWYDEGEERNRGNFPPRFSGRQFPNYSSELNVNALELEDSALYLCASRLTGAGNSPLHFGNGTRLTVT.

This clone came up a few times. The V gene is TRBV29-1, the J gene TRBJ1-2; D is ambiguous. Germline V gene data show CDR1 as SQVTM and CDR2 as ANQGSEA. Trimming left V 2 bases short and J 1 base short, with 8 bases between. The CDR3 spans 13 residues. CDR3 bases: TGCAGCGTTGAATACACTCTTAACTATGGCTACACCTTC. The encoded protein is CSVEYTLNYGYTF. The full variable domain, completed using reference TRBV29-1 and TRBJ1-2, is SAVISQKPSRDICQRGTSLTIQCQVDSQVTMMFWYRQQPGQSLTLIATANQGSEATYESGFVIDKFPISRPNLTFSTLTVSNMSPEDSSIYLCSVEYTLNYGYTFGSGTRLTVV.

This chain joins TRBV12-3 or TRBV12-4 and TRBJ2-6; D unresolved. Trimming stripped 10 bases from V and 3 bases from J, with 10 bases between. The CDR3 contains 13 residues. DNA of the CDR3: TGTGCCATCTCACTTTTTGGGGCCAACGTCCTGACTTTC. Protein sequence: CAISLFGANVLTF.

The CDR3 coding sequence is TGTGCCATCAGTGAGGGGCTGAATGAGCAGTTCTTC. Protein product: CAISEGLNEQFF. The V call is TRBV10-3, the J call TRBJ2-1; D uncertain. CDR3 length equals 12 residues. Per the germline V gene, CDR1 is ENHRY and CDR2 is SYGVKD. V lost 2 bases and J lost 7, with 6 bases in between.